This T cell receptor (beta chain) was captured by sequencing in a study of shared clonotypes between healthy human individuals. Study information: The study enrolled a couple of women and three men aged 18 to 49.

Study-wide results and caveats: A limitation of the genetic and exposure-history diversity represented arose from few donors. Generation of non-shared clonotypes was less probable than generation of clonotypes shared by all four donors.

With respect to this clone: Antigen unknown.

This CDR3 region has 15 residues. V shed 5 bases and J 9 bases; nucleotides not matched to a gene: 9. Germline assignment: CDR1 MNHEY and CDR2 SMNVEV (reference sequence). Some clones are missing from TCRdb's copy, which holds only in-frame ones; the method was immunoSEQ multiplex PCR. The profile shows hundreds of thousands of clones, 73% of them singletons. Material for sequencing was memory CD4+ T cells sorted from blood. Subset in this sample: CD45RA-negative fraction. The source of this sequence is a woman aged 30 to 39 in good health. The genes are TRBV27 and TRBJ2-1, with 11 bases aligning to TRBD2. In nucleotides, the CDR3 is TGTGCCAGCAGTCGAACTAGCGGGAGCTTGTTTGAGCAGTTCTTC. Translating gives CASSRTSGSLFEQFF.